This T cell receptor beta chain was identified in a study of glioma-infiltrating T cells. Broader study findings: Very few CDR3 sequences were shared between tissue and blood. Non-neoplastic patients had below-expected tissue-blood divergence, while all gliomas exceeded expectation.

Of note for this clonotype: The antigen is unknown.

TCR alpha and beta CDR3 regions were amplified from RNA using iRepertoire nested multiplex PCR. Input was roughly 100-450 ng of tissue mRNA or PBMC total RNA. TCRdb recomputed calls from the multiplex PCR reads with MiXCR, one row per CDR3 protein. The sample includes 95,000 to 110,000 distinct CDR3 sequences, around 28% seen only once; the top ten take approximately 46%. Between the trimmed V and J ends, which lost 7 bases and 1 base, there was a span of 12 bases. There are 14 residues in the CDR3. CDR1 is SGDLS, CDR2 YYNGEE, per germline. J is TRBJ2-4 and V is TRBV9, with D unclear. The clonotype comes from a human donor with low-grade glioma or glioblastoma, undergoing nonglioma brain surgery, or in good health (not recorded which). Material for sequencing was glioma tissue, nonneoplastic brain tissue, or PBMCs (not recorded which). CDR3 nucleotides: TGTGCCAGCTCGCCCAGCAGGGCCAAAAACATTCAGTACTTC. This codes for CASSPSRAKNIQYF.